Listed below are T cell receptor beta chains from one sample, sequenced in a study of cytomegalovirus exposure and HLA in healthy donors. This table comes from immunoSEQ multiplex PCR, and its TCRdb copy is limited to in-frame clones, with some not included. The table includes fewer than 120,000 clones, around 78% detected once. Material for sequencing was PBMCs. The receptors here all came from a woman in her twenties or thirties in good health and CMV-seronegative. Each CDR3 is given with its conserved first and last residue. Each record gives: D gene, J gene, V gene, clone size, CDR3 DNA, CDR3 protein. D genes are given only for firm matches. Clone size appears in some rows only: once, few, many, or a class for an expanded clone.

>-|TRBJ2-2|TRBV4-1|-
TGCGCCAGCAGCCAAAGGTTAGGACTCCTCGGGGCGAACACCGGGGAGCTGTTTTTT
CASSQRLGLLGANTGELFF
>TRBD1|TRBJ1-5|TRBV10-2|-
TGCGCCAGCAGCAAAACCGACAGGGGCCGGGGTCAGCCCCAGCATTTT
CASSKTDRGRGQPQHF
>TRBD2|TRBJ2-1|TRBV7-9|few
TGTGCCAGCAGCAGGGGACTAGCGGGAGGGATCAATGAGCAGTTCTTC
CASSRGLAGGINEQFF
>-|TRBJ2-1|TRBV5-4|-
TGTGCCAGCAGCTCCCGAGGGCAGTCCAATGAGCAGTTCTTC
CASSSRGQSNEQFF
>-|TRBJ1-1|TRBV5-6|-
TGTGCCAGCAGCGGATCCGGGACATTCGAAGCTTTCTTT
CASSGSGTFEAFF
>-|TRBJ2-2|TRBV28|-
TGTGCCAGCAGTGTCCTACTCAACACCGGGGAGCTGTTTTTT
CASSVLLNTGELFF
>-|TRBJ2-2|TRBV30|-
TGTGCCTGGAGTGTTCGCCTAACGAACACCGGGGAGCTGTTTTTT
CAWSVRLTNTGELFF
>TRBD1|TRBJ2-7|TRBV4-1|few
TGCGCCAGCAGCCAAATTGGACAGGGGGACGAGCAGTACTTC
CASSQIGQGDEQYF
>-|TRBJ2-3|TRBV9|once
TGTGCCAGCAGCGTAATGGGGGCTAGGACAGATACGCAGTATTTT
CASSVMGARTDTQYF
>-|TRBJ1-1|TRBV9|-
TGTGCCAGCAGCGTCGTCCCGTGGGGACTTGATACTGAAGCTTTCTTT
CASSVVPWGLDTEAFF
>TRBD2|TRBJ2-1|TRBV11-3|-
TGTGCCAGCAGCGACGAGGGGAGGACTAGAAAGGGCAATGAGCAGTTCTTC
CASSDEGRTRKGNEQFF
>-|TRBJ1-1|TRBV29-1|once
TGCAGCGGACAGAGCAACACTGAAGCTTTCTTT
CSGQSNTEAFF
>TRBD1|TRBJ2-1|TRBV30|-
TGTGCCTGGAATAGGGGGCATAGCGATGAGCAGTTCTTC
CAWNRGHSDEQFF
>-|TRBJ2-7|TRBV28|-
TGTGCCAGTTTGGACCTTAACAGGGCCTACGAGCAGTACTTC
CASLDLNRAYEQYF
>-|TRBJ1-6|TRBV15|few
TGTGCCACCAGCAGAGATTGGTCCAGCTCCTATAATTCACCCCTCCACTTT
CATSRDWSSSYNSPLHF
>-|TRBJ1-4|TRBV28|-
TGTGCCAGCAGTCGATCGGTTGAAAAACTGTTTTTT
CASSRSVEKLFF
>TRBD1|TRBJ1-1|TRBV14|-
TGTGCCAGCAGCCAGGGGGCAGGGGGTTCCGACACTGAAGCTTTCTTT
CASSQGAGGSDTEAFF
>TRBD1|TRBJ2-3|TRBV2|few
TGTGCCAGCAGTGAAGGGACAGGTACGCAGTATTTT
CASSEGTGTQYF
>-|TRBJ1-4|TRBV5-1|-
TGCGCCAGCAGCCACAGGGTTGCGGATGAAAAACTGTTTTTT
CASSHRVADEKLFF